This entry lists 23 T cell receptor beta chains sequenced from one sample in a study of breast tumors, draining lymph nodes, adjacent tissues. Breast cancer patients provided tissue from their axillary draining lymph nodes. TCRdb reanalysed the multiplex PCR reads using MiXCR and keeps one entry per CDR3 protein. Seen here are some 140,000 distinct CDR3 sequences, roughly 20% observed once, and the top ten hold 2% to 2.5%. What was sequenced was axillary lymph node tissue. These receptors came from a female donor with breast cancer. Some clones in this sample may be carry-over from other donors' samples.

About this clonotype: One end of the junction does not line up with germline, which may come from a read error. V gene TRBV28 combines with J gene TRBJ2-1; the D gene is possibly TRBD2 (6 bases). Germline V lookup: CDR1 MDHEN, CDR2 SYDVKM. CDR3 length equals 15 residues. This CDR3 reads CACSPGTASVNEQFF. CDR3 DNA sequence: TGTGCCTGCAGTCCCGGGACTGCCTCGGTCAATGAGCAGTTCTTC.

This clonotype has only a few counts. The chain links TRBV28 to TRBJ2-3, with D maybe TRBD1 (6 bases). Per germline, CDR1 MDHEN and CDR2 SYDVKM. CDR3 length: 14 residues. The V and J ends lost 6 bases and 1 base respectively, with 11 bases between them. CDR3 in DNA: TGTGCCAGCAGCCCGGGACACCGCACAGATACGCAGTATTTT. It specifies CASSPGHRTDTQYF. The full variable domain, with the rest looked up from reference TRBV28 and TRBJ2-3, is DVKVTQSSRYLVKRTGEKVFLECVQDMDHENMFWYRQDPGLGLRLIYFSYDVKMKEKGDIPEGYSVSREKKERFSLILESASTNQTSMYLCASSPGHRTDTQYFGPGTRLTVL.

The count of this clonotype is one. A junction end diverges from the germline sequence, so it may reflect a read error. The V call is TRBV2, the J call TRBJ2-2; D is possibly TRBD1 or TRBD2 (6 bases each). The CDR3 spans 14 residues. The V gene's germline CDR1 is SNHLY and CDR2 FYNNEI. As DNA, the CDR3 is TGTGCCAGCAATGGGGGGCGGGGCACCGGGGAGCTGTCTTTT. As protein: CASNGGRGTGELSF.

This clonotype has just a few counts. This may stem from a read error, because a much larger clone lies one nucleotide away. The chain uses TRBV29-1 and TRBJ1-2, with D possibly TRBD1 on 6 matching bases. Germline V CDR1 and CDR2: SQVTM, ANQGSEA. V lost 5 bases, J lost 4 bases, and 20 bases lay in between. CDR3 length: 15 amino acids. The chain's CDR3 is CSVWRGGRGGYGYTF. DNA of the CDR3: TGCAGCGTTTGGCGGGGGGGGCGCGGTGGCTATGGCTACACCTTC. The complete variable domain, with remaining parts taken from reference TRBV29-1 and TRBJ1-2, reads SAVISQKPSRDICQRGTSLTIQCQVDSQVTMMFWYRQQPGQSLTLIATANQGSEATYESGFVIDKFPISRPNLTFSTLTVSNMSPEDSSIYLCSVWRGGRGGYGYTFGSGTRLTVV.

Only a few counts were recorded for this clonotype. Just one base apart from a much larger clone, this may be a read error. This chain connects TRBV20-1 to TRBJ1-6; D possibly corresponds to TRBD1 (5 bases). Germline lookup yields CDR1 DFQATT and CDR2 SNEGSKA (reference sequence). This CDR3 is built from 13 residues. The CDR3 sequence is CSARGREYSLLHF. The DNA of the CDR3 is TGCAGTGCTAGGGGCAGGGAGTATTCACTCCTCCACTTT.

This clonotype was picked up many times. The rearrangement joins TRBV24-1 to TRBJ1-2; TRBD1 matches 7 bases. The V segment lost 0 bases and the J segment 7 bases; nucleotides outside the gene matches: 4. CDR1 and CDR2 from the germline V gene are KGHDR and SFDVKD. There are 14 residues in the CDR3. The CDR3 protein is CATSDLRGGGGYTF. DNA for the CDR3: TGTGCCACCAGTGATTTGAGAGGGGGCGGTGGCTACACCTTC.

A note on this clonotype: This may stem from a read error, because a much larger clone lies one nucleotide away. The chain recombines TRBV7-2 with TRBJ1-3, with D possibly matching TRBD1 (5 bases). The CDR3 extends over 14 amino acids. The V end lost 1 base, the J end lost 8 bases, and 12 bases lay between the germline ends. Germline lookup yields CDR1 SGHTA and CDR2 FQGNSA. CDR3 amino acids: CASSLGGGGYTIYF. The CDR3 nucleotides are TGTGCCAGCAGCTTAGGTGGGGGGGGTTACACCATATATTTT.

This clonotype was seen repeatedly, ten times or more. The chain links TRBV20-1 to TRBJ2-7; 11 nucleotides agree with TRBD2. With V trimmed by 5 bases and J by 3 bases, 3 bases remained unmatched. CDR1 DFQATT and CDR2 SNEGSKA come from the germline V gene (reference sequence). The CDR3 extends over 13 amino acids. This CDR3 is CSAPGTSGYEQYF. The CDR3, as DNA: TGCAGTGCTCCCGGGACTAGCGGCTACGAGCAGTACTTC.

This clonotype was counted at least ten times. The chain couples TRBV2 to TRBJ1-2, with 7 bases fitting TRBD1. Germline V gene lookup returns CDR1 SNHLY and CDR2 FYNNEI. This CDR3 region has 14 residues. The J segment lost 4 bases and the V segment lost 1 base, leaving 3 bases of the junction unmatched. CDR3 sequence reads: CASSEGTGPYGYTF. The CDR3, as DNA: TGTGCCAGCAGTGAAGGGACAGGTCCCTATGGCTACACCTTC.

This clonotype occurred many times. In DNA form, the CDR3 reads TGTGCCAGCAGCTCCGGGACTAGCGGGAGGGCCATCGAGCAGTACTTC. It codes for CASSSGTSGRAIEQYF. The V and J genes are TRBV7-3 and TRBJ2-7, with 16 bases fitting TRBD2. Germline CDR1 and CDR2: SGHTA and FQGTGA. V dropped 4 bases and J dropped 6; count of bases not matched to a gene: 6. This CDR3 has 16 residues.

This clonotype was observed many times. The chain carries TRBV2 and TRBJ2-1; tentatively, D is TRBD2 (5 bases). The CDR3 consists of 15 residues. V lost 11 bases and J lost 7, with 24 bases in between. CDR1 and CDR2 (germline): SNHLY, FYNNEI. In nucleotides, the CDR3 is TGTGCCGGAGGTGGAGCCTCCCTAGCAAGGAATGAGCAGTTCTTC. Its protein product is CAGGGASLARNEQFF.

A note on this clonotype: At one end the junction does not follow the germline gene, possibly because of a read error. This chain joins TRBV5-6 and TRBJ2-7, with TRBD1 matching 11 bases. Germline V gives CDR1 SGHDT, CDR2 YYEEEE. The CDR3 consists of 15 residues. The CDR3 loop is CASRGLGQGASEQYF. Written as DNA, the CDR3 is TGCGCCAGCAGGGGTTTAGGACAGGGGGCGTCCGAGCAGTACTTC.

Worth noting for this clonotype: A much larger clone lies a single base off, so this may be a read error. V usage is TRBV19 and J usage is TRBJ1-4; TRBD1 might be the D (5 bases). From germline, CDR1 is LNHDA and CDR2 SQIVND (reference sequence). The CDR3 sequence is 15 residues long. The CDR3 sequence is CASTPRNRMNERLFF. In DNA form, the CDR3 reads TGTGCCAGTACCCCTAGGAACAGGATGAATGAAAGACTGTTTTTT.

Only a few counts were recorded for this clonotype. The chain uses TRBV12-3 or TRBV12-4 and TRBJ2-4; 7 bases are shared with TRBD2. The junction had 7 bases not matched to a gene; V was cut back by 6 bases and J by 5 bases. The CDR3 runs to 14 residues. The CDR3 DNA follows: TGTGCCAGCAGCTCCCAGGGAGGGGAAAACATTCAGTACTTC. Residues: CASSSQGGENIQYF.

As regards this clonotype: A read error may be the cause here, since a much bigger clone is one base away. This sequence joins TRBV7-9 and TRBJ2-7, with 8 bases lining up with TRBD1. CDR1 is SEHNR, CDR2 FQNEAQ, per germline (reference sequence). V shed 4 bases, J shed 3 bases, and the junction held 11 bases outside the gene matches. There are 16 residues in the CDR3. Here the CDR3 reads CASSSDLAGTGYEQYF. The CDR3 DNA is TGTGCCAGCAGCTCAGATCTTGCCGGGACAGGCTACGAGCAGTACTTC. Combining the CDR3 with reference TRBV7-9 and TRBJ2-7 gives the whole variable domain DTGVSQNPRHKITKRGQNVTFRCDPISEHNRLYWYRQTLGQGPEFLTYFQNEAQLEKSRLLSDRFSAERPKGSFSTLEIQRTEQGDSAMYLCASSSDLAGTGYEQYFGPGTRLTVT.

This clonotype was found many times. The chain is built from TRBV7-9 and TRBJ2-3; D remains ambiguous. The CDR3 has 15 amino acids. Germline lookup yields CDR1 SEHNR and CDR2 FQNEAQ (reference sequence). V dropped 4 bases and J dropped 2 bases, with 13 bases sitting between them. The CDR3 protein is CASSWTPLTTDTQYF. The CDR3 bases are TGTGCCAGCAGCTGGACGCCTTTAACCACAGATACGCAGTATTTT.

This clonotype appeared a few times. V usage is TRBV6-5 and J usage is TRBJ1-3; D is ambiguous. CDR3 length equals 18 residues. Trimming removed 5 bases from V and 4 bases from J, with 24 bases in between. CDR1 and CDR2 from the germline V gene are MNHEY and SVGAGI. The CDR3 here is CASSRDEAITRRGNTIYF. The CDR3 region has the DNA TGTGCCAGCAGTAGAGATGAGGCGATAACGCGGAGGGGAAACACCATATATTTT.

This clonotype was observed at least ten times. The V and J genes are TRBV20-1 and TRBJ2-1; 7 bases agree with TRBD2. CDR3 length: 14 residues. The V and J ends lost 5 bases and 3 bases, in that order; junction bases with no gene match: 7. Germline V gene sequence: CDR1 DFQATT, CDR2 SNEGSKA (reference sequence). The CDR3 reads CSAVRDYHYNEQFF. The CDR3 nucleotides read TGCAGTGCTGTCCGGGACTACCACTACAATGAGCAGTTCTTC.

This CDR3 reads CASRISGQGNGYTF. The CDR3 nucleotides are TGTGCCAGCAGAATTAGTGGACAGGGGAATGGCTACACCTTC. The chain uses TRBV28 and TRBJ1-2; 9 bases align to TRBD1. This CDR3 has 14 residues. The germline gives CDR1 MDHEN, CDR2 SYDVKM. After removal of 6 bases from V and 6 bases from J, the junction contained 8 bases not matched to a gene.

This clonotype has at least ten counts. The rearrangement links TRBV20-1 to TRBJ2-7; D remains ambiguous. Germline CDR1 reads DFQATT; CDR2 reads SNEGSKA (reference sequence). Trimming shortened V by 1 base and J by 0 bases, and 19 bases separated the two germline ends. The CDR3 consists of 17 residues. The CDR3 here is CSARVPTPGSFSYEQYF. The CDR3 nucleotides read TGCAGTGCTAGAGTCCCCACCCCAGGAAGTTTCTCCTACGAGCAGTACTTC.

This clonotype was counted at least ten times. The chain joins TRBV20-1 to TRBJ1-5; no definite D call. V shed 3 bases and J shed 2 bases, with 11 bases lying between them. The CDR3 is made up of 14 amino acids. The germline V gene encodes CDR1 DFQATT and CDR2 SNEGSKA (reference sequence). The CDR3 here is CSASELDGNQPQHF. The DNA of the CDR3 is TGCAGTGCTAGCGAGCTCGACGGCAATCAGCCCCAGCATTTT.

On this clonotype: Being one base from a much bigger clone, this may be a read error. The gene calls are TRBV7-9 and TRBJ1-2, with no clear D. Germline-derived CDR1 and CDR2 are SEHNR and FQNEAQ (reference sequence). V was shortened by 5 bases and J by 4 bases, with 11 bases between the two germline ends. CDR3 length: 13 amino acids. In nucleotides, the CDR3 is TGTGCCAGCAGCCCCGTAGGGCTCTATGGCTACACCTTC. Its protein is CASSPVGLYGYTF.

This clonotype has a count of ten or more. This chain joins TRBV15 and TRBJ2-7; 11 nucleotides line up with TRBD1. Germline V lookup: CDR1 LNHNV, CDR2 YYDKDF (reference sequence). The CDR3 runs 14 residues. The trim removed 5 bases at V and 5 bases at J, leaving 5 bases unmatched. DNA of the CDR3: TGTGCCACCAGCCAGGGACAGGGGGTAGACGAGCAGTACTTC. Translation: CATSQGQGVDEQYF. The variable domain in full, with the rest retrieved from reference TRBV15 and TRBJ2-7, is DAMVIQNPRYQVTQFGKPVTLSCSQTLNHNVMYWYQQKSSQAPKLLFHYYDKDFNNEADTPDNFQSRRPNTSFCFLDIRSPGLGDTAMYLCATSQGQGVDEQYFGPGTRLTVT.